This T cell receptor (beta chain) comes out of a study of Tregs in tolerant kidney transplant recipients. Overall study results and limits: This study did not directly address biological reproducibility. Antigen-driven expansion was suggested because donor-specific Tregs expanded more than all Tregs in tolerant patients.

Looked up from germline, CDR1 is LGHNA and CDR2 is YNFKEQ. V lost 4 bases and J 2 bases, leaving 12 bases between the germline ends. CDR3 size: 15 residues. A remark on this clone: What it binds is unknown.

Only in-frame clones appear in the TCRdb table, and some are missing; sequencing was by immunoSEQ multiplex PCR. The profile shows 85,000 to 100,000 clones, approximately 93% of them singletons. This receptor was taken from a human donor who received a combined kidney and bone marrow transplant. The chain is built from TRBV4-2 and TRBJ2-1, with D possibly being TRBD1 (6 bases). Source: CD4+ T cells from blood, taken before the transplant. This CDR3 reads CASSLGWDTYNEQFF. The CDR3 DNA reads TGTGCCAGCAGCCTTGGTTGGGACACCTACAATGAGCAGTTCTTC.